Described below is a single T cell receptor beta chain sequence and its context. J lost 6 bases, V lost 5 bases, and 10 bases had no gene match. CDR3 length equals 16 residues. Germline loops: CDR1 SGHAT, CDR2 FQNNGV. Per the authors' pipeline: The assay estimated nucleated cells by amplifying reference gene primers. Clones were sequenced by immunoSEQ multiplex PCR, and TCRdb holds only the in-frame ones, with some missing. D and trimming were read from the DNA, whereas the V and J calls and clone size are those reported in that table. The repertoire includes 150,000 to 200,000 clones, over 80% of them detected once, and 10% to 15% sits in the top ten. The study counted Cohort 3 donors as recovered given two negative PCRs, clearance, or symptom resolution. The sample belongs to a study of blood T cell repertoires in COVID-19. Study-level background: Collection of acute and convalescent COVID-19 samples took place in the United States, Italy and Spain. The cDNA or gDNA used as material had been derived from T cells, B-cell-depleted T cells, or PBMCs.

This clonotype was obtained from an older woman who had recovered from COVID-19. Sequencing was done on a sample of PBMCs or T cells enriched from blood (not recorded which). The chain recombines TRBV11-2 with TRBJ2-7; TRBD2 agrees at 13 bases. The CDR3 bases are TGTGCCAGCAGCCCGGGGACTAGCGGGAAGATTTCCGAGCAGTACTTC. Amino acids: CASSPGTSGKISEQYF.